The source of this T cell receptor beta chain is a study of T cell repertoires in ileal Crohn's disease. Study findings and constraints: Active smokers at surgery had more clonal expansions than non-smokers.

Germline V gene sequence: CDR1 SGHTA, CDR2 FQGNSA. V lost 1 base and J 0 bases, leaving 7 bases between the germline ends. This CDR3 spans 14 amino acids. Before sorting, lamina propria lymphocytes were separated from surgical specimens by density gradient. Regarding this clone: The antigen is undetermined.

Data came from immunoSEQ multiplex PCR; TCRdb stores just in-frame clones and leaves some out. The sample lists 2,600 or so clones; 90% were seen once. The genes are TRBV7-2 and TRBJ2-7; a possible D gene is TRBD2 (5 bases). Source material: CD4+ T cells sorted from the ileum. The sequence was collected from an adult with Crohn's disease. Here the CDR3 DNA reads TGTGCCAGCAGCTTAGACGGGAACTCCTACGAGCAGTACTTC. Translated: CASSLDGNSYEQYF.